Below, one T cell receptor (beta chain) is given with its context. This clonotype was found many times. Its antigen is not yet known. Base qualities were left out, and no much larger clone turns up one base away. This sample is drawn from a study of blood T cells in healthy people across ages (dated by TCRdb to 2013 to 2016). Broadly, across the study: In model experiments, roughly one uniquely barcoded TCR beta cDNA molecule per two T cells was captured by template switching. The donors were divided into four age groups: young (average roughly 17 years), middle-aged (almost 40), aged (62) and long-lived (about 84). Age-related changes in TCR beta repertoire diversity were measured in the study by deep sequencing normalized with unique cDNA molecular identifiers. Donors of different ages were randomly distributed across sequencing lanes to avoid experimental bias. Two additional independent replicas of 1 million unique cDNA reads from the same blood draw were analyzed for two donors (one aged 18 to 30 and one aged 80 or older). The full study reports these points: Donor CMV infection status was unknown, potentially confounding age-related changes in expanded clonotypes. The percentage of naive T cells measured by flow cytometry correlated strongly with observed TCR beta diversity. Bulk unsorted PBMC profiling prevented conclusive comparison of naive and antigen-experienced compartments. As age increased, observed TCR beta diversity per million T cells dropped in a roughly linear way, and a significant reduction was already evident by age 40. Compared with the aged group, the long-lived group had more naive CD4+ T cells, fewer expanded clones and increased TCR diversity, a pattern suggesting age selection. Estimates of total diversity based on one million sequenced T cells were considered lower bounds and underestimates.

Systemically healthy Caucasian individuals from Russia, approximately 39 in total and aged about 6 to 100 years, were included as donors. Each donor gave roughly 9.5 milliliters of peripheral blood, collected into EDTA-treated Vacutainer tubes. Ficoll-Paque density-gradient centrifugation was used to isolate PBMCs, with at least 7 million obtained per sample. Trizol reagent was used to extract total RNA from the PBMCs, yielding at least 5.5 micrograms per sample. The percentages of naive CD45RAhigh/CD27high T cells were determined by flow cytometry on a PBMC aliquot from every donor. Library method: 5' RACE. A second about 6 to 11 cycle PCR used a sample-barcoded 5' primer and a J-beta primer mix. A unique molecular identifier was introduced onto each TCR beta cDNA molecule by a template-switch 5' adaptor carrying 12 random nucleotides. Each sample yielded at least 3 million CDR3-containing paired-end reads. The Mint cDNA synthesis kit, primed by a TRBC-specific oligonucleotide, was used to synthesize first-strand cDNA from all RNA. Following uracil-DNA glycosylase treatment, all cDNA underwent a first 18-cycle PCR with the universal primers M1SS and BC2_uni_R. Per the original workflow: Normalization of each sample was performed by random selection of 1 million high-quality reads, each carrying a distinct molecular identifier. Instead of being binned into consensus sequences, reads with shared molecular identifiers were discarded. CDR3 identification, clonotype clustering and error correction used MiTCR with a Q25 quality threshold and the strictest error-elimination algorithm. Lower-bound total TCR beta diversity was estimated with a nonparametric unseen species model using Euler transformation. TCRdb applied fastp at Q25 and MiXCR to the public reads, then kept only in-frame beta chains. A single entry per CDR3 protein holds the most common genes and DNA from its merged rows. Here the V and J calls rest on TCRdb's processing, not on the authors' analysis. The sample includes over 1,500,000 distinct CDR3 sequences, with approximately 39% observed a single time. Jointly, the top ten make up more than 20% of the sample.

The germline V gene encodes CDR1 SGHTA and CDR2 FQGNSA. The CDR3 starts with the cysteine, ends with the phenylalanine, and has 13 residues. Solely the CDR3 DNA is kept, with 39 bases framed from the first base. Trimming removed 5 bases from V and 1 base from J, leaving 8 bases between the germline ends. This sequence was found in a human donor in good health. The sample taken for sequencing was blood. The chain couples TRBV7-2 to TRBJ1-2, with the D gene call left open. The nucleotide sequence is TGTGCCAGCAGCGCAACCAGTAACTATGGCTACACCTTC. This codes for CASSATSNYGYTF.